A selection of T cell receptor beta chains follows, all from one sample in a study of blood T cell repertoires in COVID-19. TCRdb's table, derived via immunoSEQ multiplex PCR, lists solely in-frame clones and lacks some. This sample yields 250,000 or so clones, of which around nine tenths are seen a single time; 8.8% belongs to the top ten. Specimen: PBMCs or T cells enriched from blood (not recorded which). All receptors derive from a man aged 35 to 55 who had recovered from COVID-19. Both conserved end residues are part of each CDR3. The D gene is left open where the match is weak. Expanded clones are given a class, and other clones once, few, many or no size at all.

CDR3aa	CDR3nt	v_gene	j_gene	d_gene	abundance
CASSQDLGSGRSETQYF	TGTGCCAGCAGCCAAGATCTCGGTAGCGGGAGGTCAGAGACCCAGTACTTC	TRBV4-2	TRBJ2-5	TRBD2	-
CASSPGTSYEQYF	TGTGCCAGCAGCCCCGGGACTAGCTACGAGCAGTACTTC	TRBV7-2	TRBJ2-7	TRBD2	-
CASSVGDGGYTYGYTF	TGTGCCAGCAGCGTAGGCGATGGGGGGTACACCTATGGCTACACCTTC	TRBV9	TRBJ1-2	-	-
CASSQGHLAGVIPDTQYF	TGCGCCAGCAGCCAAGGTCATCTAGCGGGGGTTATACCGGATACGCAGTATTTT	TRBV4-1	TRBJ2-3	TRBD2	-
CASSLGGRVYNEQFF	TGTGCCAGCAGTCTTGGCGGGAGGGTTTACAATGAGCAGTTCTTC	TRBV9	TRBJ2-1	TRBD2	-
CASSFWTGGEETQYF	TGTGCCAGCAGCTTTTGGACAGGGGGCGAGGAGACCCAGTACTTC	TRBV11-2	TRBJ2-5	TRBD1	-
CASSLVAGGSYEQYF	TGTGCCAGCAGCTTAGTAGCAGGGGGCTCCTACGAGCAGTACTTC	TRBV7-8	TRBJ2-7	TRBD1	-
CASSFYRLTTSGGGSEQYF	TGTGCCAGCAGCTTTTACCGTCTGACGACTAGTGGCGGCGGGTCCGAGCAGTACTTC	TRBV11-2	TRBJ2-7	-	few
CASSLTGSSYEQYF	TGTGCCAGCAGCTTGACAGGGTCCTCCTACGAGCAGTACTTC	TRBV11-3	TRBJ2-7	TRBD1	once
CASSPLGLIKAGDEKLFF	TGTGCCAGCTCACCATTAGGCTTGATCAAAGCAGGTGATGAAAAACTGTTTTTT	TRBV18	TRBJ1-4	-	once
CASSRADTQYF	TGTGCCAGCAGCCGCGCAGATACGCAGTATTTT	TRBV7-9	TRBJ2-3	-	-
CASSLSATGWAGELFF	TGTGCCAGCAGTTTATCCGCAACAGGGTGGGCCGGGGAGCTGTTTTTT	TRBV27	TRBJ2-2	-	-
CATSERTGGRYGYTF	TGTGCCACCAGTGAACGGACAGGGGGCAGGTATGGCTACACCTTC	TRBV24-1	TRBJ1-2	TRBD1	-
CASSLGQGYGYGYTF	TGTGCCAGCAGCTTAGGTCAGGGGTACGGCTATGGCTACACCTTC	TRBV7-2	TRBJ1-2	-	-
CASSGHRNTEAFF	TGTGCCAGCAGCGGACACAGGAACACTGAAGCTTTCTTT	TRBV9	TRBJ1-1	-	-
CASSLIRTGNYGYTF	TGTGCCAGCAGTTTGATACGGACAGGGAATTATGGCTACACCTTC	TRBV6-2/TRBV6-3	TRBJ1-2	TRBD1	-